The clone carrying this T cell receptor beta chain was counted once. No antigen is known for it. The CDR3 sequence is 17 residues long. Germline CDR1 MDHEN, CDR2 SYDVKM. J lost 1 base, V lost 3 bases, and 11 bases had no gene match. The source of the sample is a study of cytomegalovirus exposure and HLA in healthy donors. Study-wide results and caveats: Across HLA loci, a later analysis found differing TCR association rates, with DRB1 most and HLA-C fewest. Near-uniform donor sequencing depth was presumed by presence/absence analyses. Most of the CMV-associated TCR beta chains (in a later analysis) appeared to be HLA-restricted.

In the PCR, 60 Vbeta and 13 Jbeta primers were used. Repertoires were generated with immunoSEQ multiplex PCR, while TCRdb's copy carries only in-frame clones and drops some. The sample carries around 210,000 clones, roughly 84% recorded once. This sequence joins TRBV28 and TRBJ1-1; 7 bases line up with TRBD1. This sequence was found in a girl aged 2 to 10 in good health and CMV-seronegative. The material sequenced was PBMCs. CDR3 amino acids: CASSFFSRGQTNTEAFF. The CDR3 nucleotides read TGTGCCAGCAGTTTCTTTTCTCGGGGACAGACGAACACTGAAGCTTTCTTT.